This TCR beta chain originates from a study of blood T cell repertoires in COVID-19. Libraries were prepared by immunoSEQ multiplex PCR; TCRdb keeps only in-frame clonotypes and omits some of them. The data hold 150,000 to 200,000 clones, with over 70% observed a single time. This clone was seen only a few times. V shed 6 bases and J 7 bases; nucleotides not matched to a gene: 12. Germline lookup yields CDR1 MNHNY and CDR2 SVGAGI (reference sequence). The CDR3 loop spans 16 amino acids. The sequence derives from a man between 65 and 85 years old with acute or convalescent COVID-19. This rearrangement joins TRBV6-6 to TRBJ2-1; 10 nucleotides match TRBD2. Sequencing was performed on peripheral blood. The CDR3: CASRPVGAGGLNEQFF. The CDR3 DNA is TGTGCCAGCAGGCCGGTGGGAGCGGGGGGGCTAAATGAGCAGTTCTTC.